These T cell receptor beta chains were read from a single sample in a study of T cell responses to AZD1222 COVID-19 vaccine. The table came from immunoSEQ multiplex PCR; TCRdb's copy has only in-frame clones and leaves some out. The sample lists under 130,000 clones, 70% to 90% seen once, with roughly 2.5% in the top ten. The starting material was peripheral blood, obtained 28 days after the second AZD1222 dose. These receptors were collected from an adult who received the AZD1222 COVID-19 vaccine. Each CDR3 is given with its conserved first and last residue. D genes are given only for firm matches. Clone size, where shown, is once, few, many, or a class for clones that have expanded.

D gene,J gene,V gene,clone size,CDR3 DNA,CDR3 protein
.,TRBJ2-2,TRBV6-5,.,TGTGCCAGCTTATCCGGGGAGCTGTTTTTT,CASLSGELFF
.,TRBJ1-2,TRBV19,.,TGTGCCAGTAGTACCCACGGGGGGGTCAACTATGGCTACACCTTC,CASSTHGGVNYGYTF
TRBD1,TRBJ2-7,TRBV28,.,TGTGCCAGCAGTTTAATACAGGGGGCTAGAGGGGAGCAGTACTTC,CASSLIQGARGEQYF
.,TRBJ1-5,TRBV6-1,once,TGTGCCAGCAGTGAAGCTGCAGGGTACAATCAGCCCCAGCATTTT,CASSEAAGYNQPQHF
TRBD1,TRBJ1-5,TRBV7-8,.,TGTGCCAGCAGCTTAGCCGGGACAGGGGGCTATAGCAATCAGCCCCAGCATTTT,CASSLAGTGGYSNQPQHF
.,TRBJ1-3,TRBV5-1,once,TGCGCCAGCAGCTTCGACAGTAGCTCTGGAAACACCATATATTTT,CASSFDSSSGNTIYF
TRBD1,TRBJ1-2,TRBV2,once,TGTGCCAGCAGTCAGGACAGGGGGCTCAATGGCTACACCTTC,CASSQDRGLNGYTF
TRBD2,TRBJ2-2,TRBV25-1,.,TGTGCTGCCGGACTAGCGGGGACCGGGGAGCTGTTTTTT,CAAGLAGTGELFF
.,TRBJ2-7,TRBV7-9,few,TGTGCCAGCAGCTTGACAGAGACCTACGAGCAGTACTTC,CASSLTETYEQYF
.,TRBJ2-6,TRBV9,.,TGTGCCAGCAGCGTTGGGTTGCTTGGGGCCAACGTCCTGACTTTC,CASSVGLLGANVLTF
TRBD2,TRBJ2-7,TRBV28,.,TGTGCCAGCAGACTGGGGGATGGACTAGGGTCCTACGAGCAGTACTTC,CASRLGDGLGSYEQYF
.,TRBJ1-2,TRBV6-5,.,TGTGCCAGCAAACCTGAGGAACTAAGATATGGCTACACCTTC,CASKPEELRYGYTF
TRBD1,TRBJ1-5,TRBV28,.,TGTGCCAGCACCCCTTCTAGGGGGCGAGGAGTCAATCAGCCCCAGCATTTT,CASTPSRGRGVNQPQHF
.,TRBJ1-1,TRBV19,.,TGTGCCAGTAGTATGAGCGGGAACACTGAAGCTTTCTTT,CASSMSGNTEAFF
.,TRBJ1-3,TRBV27,.,TGTGCCAGCAGTTTATCAATTGTGAGCTCTGGAAACACCATATATTTT,CASSLSIVSSGNTIYF
.,TRBJ2-2,TRBV27,once,TGTGCCAGCAACGGGGGCGGGGAGCTGTTTTTT,CASNGGGELFF
.,TRBJ2-3,TRBV9,once,TGTGCCAGCAGCGCCGATCCAAGCACAGATACGCAGTATTTT,CASSADPSTDTQYF
.,TRBJ2-7,TRBV21-1,.,TGTGCCAGCAGCAAAGGGCGCCCAGGACTAGCGGGCTTTTGCGAGCAGTACTTC,CASSKGRPGLAGFCEQYF
.,TRBJ1-1,TRBV18,.,TGTGCCAGCTCACTCTCCAGGTACAGACAGGAGAACACTGAAGCTTTCTTT,CASSLSRYRQENTEAFF
TRBD1,TRBJ2-7,TRBV29-1,.,TGCAGCGTTGAAGGCGGGACAGGGGGCTTCGAGCAGTACTTC,CSVEGGTGGFEQYF
.,TRBJ1-6,TRBV7-3,.,TGTGCCAGCAGCTTGCAGGGAAAAGTTAATTCACCCCTCCACTTT,CASSLQGKVNSPLHF
.,TRBJ1-3,TRBV7-9,.,TGTGCCAGCAGCTTGGCGGGCTCTGGAAACACCATATATTTT,CASSLAGSGNTIYF
.,TRBJ2-7,TRBV24-1,.,TGTGCCACCAGTGATTTCGGATACGAGCAGTACTTC,CATSDFGYEQYF
TRBD1,TRBJ1-5,TRBV10-3,few,TGTGCCATCACTGAAAGACAGGGGCAGCCCCAGCATTTT,CAITERQGQPQHF
TRBD2,TRBJ2-7,TRBV28,.,TGTGCCAGCAGTCCCCCGACTAGCGGGAGCTCCTACGAGCAGTACTTC,CASSPPTSGSSYEQYF
.,TRBJ1-2,TRBV25-1,.,TGTGCCAGCAGTGCCTCAGGGACGGTTAACTATGGCTACACCTTC,CASSASGTVNYGYTF
TRBD1,TRBJ2-3,TRBV15,.,TGTGCCACCAGCAGAGTCCCCGGGACAGGGGGGACAGATACGCAGTATTTT,CATSRVPGTGGTDTQYF
.,TRBJ2-2,TRBV2,.,TGTGCCAGCAATAGACAGGAGAACACCGGGGAGCTGTTTTTT,CASNRQENTGELFF
TRBD2,TRBJ2-1,TRBV11-1,.,TGTGCCAGCATCGGTGATCGCGGGAGAGGGTACAATGAGCAGTTCTTC,CASIGDRGRGYNEQFF
.,TRBJ2-2,TRBV29-1,once,TGCAGCCCCCCAGCGGGTATTAACACCGGGGAGCTGTTTTTT,CSPPAGINTGELFF
TRBD2,TRBJ2-1,TRBV12-3/TRBV12-4,.,TGTGCCAGCAGTTTATCTAGCGGGACCGAGCAGTTCTTC,CASSLSSGTEQFF
TRBD1,TRBJ1-2,TRBV5-4,.,TGTGCCAGCAGCAGCGGGACAGGGGATCCCTATGGCTACACCTTC,CASSSGTGDPYGYTF
.,TRBJ1-2,TRBV30,.,TGTGCCTCGGACCGGTGGTATGGCTACACCTTC,CASDRWYGYTF
TRBD1,TRBJ1-5,TRBV2,.,TGTGCCAGCAGTGAAAGGGTGGGACAGCTAAGCAATCAGCCCCAGCATTTT,CASSERVGQLSNQPQHF
.,TRBJ2-2,TRBV5-8,.,TGTGCCAGCAGCCCTGGGTTGGGACAAACTACCGGGGAGCTGTTTTTT,CASSPGLGQTTGELFF
.,TRBJ2-1,TRBV3-1/TRBV3-2,.,TGTGCCAGCAGCCAACAACTACTGGCCTACAATGAGCAGTTCTTC,CASSQQLLAYNEQFF
TRBD2,TRBJ2-1,TRBV5-1,.,TGCGCCAGCAGCGTAGCGGGTTACAATGAGCAGTTCTTC,CASSVAGYNEQFF
TRBD1,TRBJ1-3,TRBV18,.,TGTGCCAGCTCACCTCGGACAGGGGACACCATATATTTT,CASSPRTGDTIYF
.,TRBJ1-1,TRBV27,.,TGTGCCAGCAGTTTGGGGAACACTGAAGCTTTCTTT,CASSLGNTEAFF
.,TRBJ2-5,TRBV4-1,.,TGCGCCAGCAGCCAAGATCCTTTCGGGAGTGGAGAAGAGACCCAGTACTTC,CASSQDPFGSGEETQYF
.,TRBJ1-3,TRBV5-4,.,TGTGCCAGCAGCTTGAGGGCAGTTGAGGACACCATATATTTT,CASSLRAVEDTIYF
TRBD2,TRBJ2-2,TRBV9,.,TGTGCCAGCAGCCTTCTCGGGACTAGCGCACAGGGCACCGGGGAGCTGTTTTTT,CASSLLGTSAQGTGELFF
.,TRBJ1-3,TRBV5-5,once,TGTGCCAGCAGCCTCGGGACATTTGGAAACACCATATATTTT,CASSLGTFGNTIYF
TRBD1,TRBJ1-2,TRBV7-8,once,TGTGCCAGCAGCTTGGTAACAGGGGCTCCGGGGTATGGCTACACCTTC,CASSLVTGAPGYGYTF
.,TRBJ1-3,TRBV7-2,.,TGTGCCAGCAGCTTAGCGATGGGGGCCTGGTCTGGAAACACCATATATTTT,CASSLAMGAWSGNTIYF
.,TRBJ2-3,TRBV27,.,TGTGCCAGCCGATTCTTTGGGGGGTCGGATACGCAGTATTTT,CASRFFGGSDTQYF
.,TRBJ2-2,TRBV28,few,TGTGCCAGCAGTTCGGGGGGACAGGAGACCGGGGAGCTGTTTTTT,CASSSGGQETGELFF
.,TRBJ2-7,TRBV30,.,TGTGCCTTGACCGGTTCTAGAATCTACGAGCAGTACTTC,CALTGSRIYEQYF
.,TRBJ2-7,TRBV11-2,.,TGTGCCAGCAGCCCAAGACAGCGGTCCTACGAGCAGTACTTC,CASSPRQRSYEQYF
TRBD1,TRBJ2-2,TRBV25-1,.,TGTGCCAGCAGTGACCCCAGGGGGCATACCGGGGAGCTGTTTTTT,CASSDPRGHTGELFF
.,TRBJ2-1,TRBV3-1/TRBV3-2,.,TGTGCCAGCAGCCAAGGCACGGGGCGCGTTTACAATGAGCAGTTCTTC,CASSQGTGRVYNEQFF
.,TRBJ1-1,TRBV19,.,TGTGCCAGTATAGGAGGGTACAGGGACACTGAAGCTTTCTTT,CASIGGYRDTEAFF
TRBD2,TRBJ2-1,TRBV19,.,TGTGCCAGTATGTGGGGGAGGGACAATGAGCAGTTCTTC,CASMWGRDNEQFF
TRBD1,TRBJ2-1,TRBV27,.,TGTGCCAGCAGTTTACCTGACAGGGGAAGCGAGCAGTTCTTC,CASSLPDRGSEQFF
TRBD1,TRBJ1-2,TRBV3-1/TRBV3-2,.,TGTGCCAGCAGCCTAGGGACAGGGTCGGGCTACACCTTC,CASSLGTGSGYTF
.,TRBJ1-1,TRBV9,.,TGTGCCAGCAGCGTGAGGGGGAACACTGAAGCTTTCTTT,CASSVRGNTEAFF
.,TRBJ2-5,TRBV5-1,few,TGCGCCAGCAGCTTCCAAGAGACCCAGTACTTC,CASSFQETQYF